This TCR beta chain is from a study of CD8 T cells in Susac syndrome. The T cells that were sequenced for TCR beta were CD8+ and CD4+ cells from blood. Isolation of CD8+ and CD4+ T cells was performed negatively, whereas enrichment of TEMRA cells was done by FACS. This CDR3 region has 13 residues. With 2 bases removed from V and 4 bases from J, the gap between germline ends came to 5 bases. Random hexamers primed reverse transcription of roughly 0.45 to 1 ug RNA. From the immunoSEQ multiplex PCR reads, TCRdb called clonotypes with MiXCR, one entry per CDR3 protein. The sample has around 140,000 distinct CDR3 sequences, roughly 80% seen once.

Sequencing was carried out using CD8+ T cells from PBMCs. The sequence derives from a human donor with multiple sclerosis. V usage is TRBV12-3 or TRBV12-4 and J usage is TRBJ2-2; D remains ambiguous. The CDR3 nucleotides are TGTGCCAGCAGTTTACTACCCACCGGGGAGCTGTTTTTT. Residues: CASSLLPTGELFF.